The 13 T cell receptor beta chains below all came from one sample that was sequenced in a study of vaccination and CD4 T cells after COVID-19. Sequence data for DNA of cultured CD4+ T cells were generated by the Oncomine TCR Beta short-read assay. Each CDR3 protein is one row after TCRdb ran MiXCR on the PCR reads. The repertoire holds about 22,000 distinct CDR3 sequences, with under 40% as singletons. For these TCRs, the target antigens are not known. The sample's time point: late sampling 161 to 241 days after vaccination in a few convalescent patients. Treatment here: approximately nine-day PBMC culture with coronavirus spike peptide pools or control peptides (ViraFEST assay). Sample: CD4+ T cells from blood, cultured in vitro, taken about 7 months after SARS-CoV-2 vaccination. These receptors were obtained from a human donor who had recovered from COVID-19.

A few counts support this clonotype. V usage is TRBV7-9 and J usage is TRBJ2-3, with 7 positions matching TRBD2. From germline, CDR1 is SEHNR and CDR2 FQNEAQ (reference sequence). Losses at the gene ends were 4 bases for V and 2 bases for J; bases not matched to a gene: 6. The CDR3 length is 15 residues. CDR3 sequence reads: CASSYGTTHTDTQYF. CDR3 nucleotides: TGTGCCAGCAGCTACGGGACTACCCACACAGATACGCAGTATTTT.

The V and J genes are TRBV7-8 and TRBJ1-6; D is undetermined. CDR1 is SGHVS and CDR2 is FQNEAQ in the germline V gene. The CDR3 runs to 16 residues. The V end lost 4 bases, the J end lost 0 bases, and 10 bases lay between the germline ends. CDR3 amino acids: CASSSAISSYNSPLHF. DNA of the CDR3: TGTGCCAGCAGCTCCGCGATAAGCTCCTATAATTCACCCCTCCACTTT.

This clonotype came up a few times. This chain uses TRBV27 with TRBJ2-1; the match to TRBD1 covers 8 bases. V lost 5 bases to trimming and J lost 8 bases; unmatched junction nucleotides: 8. Germline CDR1 reads MNHEY; CDR2 reads SMNVEV (reference sequence). CDR3 length equals 14 residues. As DNA, the CDR3 is TGTGCCAGCAGTCACAGGGGGAACGGCTATGAGCAGTTCTTC. Protein: CASSHRGNGYEQFF.

The rearrangement links TRBV25-1 to TRBJ1-6; tentatively, D is TRBD1 (6 bases). This CDR3 comprises 15 residues. Trimming stripped 4 bases from V and 9 bases from J, with 16 bases between. Looked up from germline, CDR1 is MGHDK and CDR2 is SYGVNS. CDR3 residues: CASSAHRDGASPLHF. The CDR3 DNA reads as TGTGCCAGCAGTGCGCACAGGGATGGGGCTTCACCCCTCCACTTT.

The chain combines TRBV20-1 with TRBJ1-2; 8 bases align to TRBD1. J gave up 6 bases and V 0 bases, and 6 bases lay outside the gene matches. The CDR3 covers 14 residues. CDR1 and CDR2 from the germline V gene are DFQATT and SNEGSKA (reference sequence). The CDR3 spells CSARDPRGLHGYTF. The CDR3 DNA reads TGCAGTGCTAGAGATCCCAGGGGGCTGCATGGCTACACCTTC.

The chain is built from TRBV6-1 and TRBJ1-2; 8 bases are a match to TRBD1. The germline V gene encodes CDR1 MNHNS and CDR2 SASEGT. The CDR3 is 14 residues long. The V and J ends lost 7 bases and 4 bases, in that order; junction bases with no gene match: 8. The CDR3 DNA follows: TGTGCCAGCAAATTGGACAGGGCCTCCTATGGCTACACCTTC. It encodes CASKLDRASYGYTF.

This clonotype was seen a few times. This chain uses TRBV19 with TRBJ2-3; a possible D gene is TRBD2 (6 bases). The V gene's germline CDR1 is LNHDA and CDR2 SQIVND (reference sequence). The CDR3 consists of 14 residues. Trimming cost V 8 bases and J 0 bases, with 12 bases left between them. The CDR3 DNA sequence: TGTGCCAGTCGACTAGACTCTAGCACAGATACGCAGTATTTT. Protein product: CASRLDSSTDTQYF.

This chain links TRBV6-1 with TRBJ2-5; D tentatively reads TRBD1 or TRBD2 (5 bases each). Trimming shortened V by 7 bases and J by 5 bases, and 11 bases separated the two germline ends. This CDR3 spans 12 amino acids. Germline CDR1 reads MNHNS; CDR2 reads SASEGT. The CDR3 region has the DNA TGTGCCAGCACGGGGTGGGGGGAGACCCAGTACTTC. Protein: CASTGWGETQYF.

This chain links TRBV20-1 with TRBJ2-5; 7 bases line up with TRBD2. J lost 3 bases, V lost 1 base, and 11 bases had no gene match. This CDR3 spans 16 amino acids. CDR1 is DFQATT and CDR2 is SNEGSKA in the germline V gene (reference sequence). The DNA for the CDR3 is TGCAGTGCTAGAGGGGACTATAAGACAGCAAAAGAGACCCAGTACTTC. Amino acids: CSARGDYKTAKETQYF.

The chain links TRBV5-8 to TRBJ1-2; possibly TRBD1 for D (6 bases). The CDR3 covers 13 residues. Trimming cost V 4 bases and J 0 bases, with 7 bases left between them. Germline lookup yields CDR1 SGHTS and CDR2 YDEGEE. The DNA for the CDR3 is TGTGCCAGCAGCAGGACAGCTAACTATGGCTACACCTTC. Its protein product is CASSRTANYGYTF.

The V call is TRBV11-3, the J call TRBJ1-1, with 7 bases matching TRBD1. Trimming at V came to 4 bases and at J to 5 bases, leaving 4 bases not matched to a gene. Germline loops: CDR1 SGHNT, CDR2 YENEEA. The CDR3 is made up of 13 amino acids. The CDR3 nucleotides read TGTGCCAGCAGCTCAGGGGGAGGGACTGAAGCTTTCTTT. Amino acids: CASSSGGGTEAFF.

This chain connects TRBV5-1 to TRBJ2-3, with D tentatively TRBD1 (5 bases). Trimming removed 7 bases from V and 4 bases from J, with 16 bases in between. Per the germline V gene, CDR1 is SGHRS and CDR2 is YFSETQ. The CDR3 runs 14 residues. The CDR3 DNA reads as TGCGCCAGCTACTACAGGACGGCAGCAGATACGCAGTATTTT. Protein sequence: CASYYRTAADTQYF.

This clonotype occurred a few times. The rearrangement uses TRBV20-1 and TRBJ2-3; weak D call: TRBD2 (6 bases). The CDR3 has 15 residues. CDR1 and CDR2 from the germline V gene are DFQATT and SNEGSKA (reference sequence). Between the trimmed V and J ends, which lost 3 bases and 4 bases, there was a span of 17 bases. CDR3 DNA: TGCAGTGCTAGCATCGGGAGTTTGGGTGCAGATACGCAGTATTTT. Its translation is CSASIGSLGADTQYF.